This T cell receptor (beta chain) emerged from a study of tumor and adjacent non-tumor tissue in lung cancer. The CDR3 has 16 amino acids. Germline V gene sequence: CDR1 DFQATT, CDR2 SNEGSKA (reference sequence). TCRbeta libraries were built with three rounds of nested PCR, modified from ARM-PCR. Using its own MiXCR run on the multiplex PCR reads, TCRdb lists one record per CDR3 protein. The table has approximately 47,000 distinct CDR3 sequences, around 60% seen once. A remark on this clonotype: Its antigen is undetermined. Compared with germline, one end of the junction differs, possibly owing to a read error.

The template was RNA from unsorted bulk tissue. Distant lung tissue was collected more than 3 cm away from the tumor edge. Chemotherapy-naive patients with new lung cancer underwent thoracic surgery in China, August–late 2014. Study-wide results and caveats: Tumor tissue had significantly higher TCR diversity than normal lung. Tumor repertoires had a smaller top 100 clone share than normal lung. Shorter survival was associated with higher TCR diversity in tumors.

Material for sequencing was distant non-tumor lung tissue. The source of this sequence is a woman between 70 and 85 years old with non-small cell lung cancer. The chain combines TRBV20-1 with TRBJ2-5; D is perhaps TRBD2 (5 bases). The CDR3 loop is CSVSGAPATHGETHYF. CDR3 in DNA: TGCAGTGTTAGTGGAGCTCCGGCGACCCACGGGGAGACCCACTACTTC.